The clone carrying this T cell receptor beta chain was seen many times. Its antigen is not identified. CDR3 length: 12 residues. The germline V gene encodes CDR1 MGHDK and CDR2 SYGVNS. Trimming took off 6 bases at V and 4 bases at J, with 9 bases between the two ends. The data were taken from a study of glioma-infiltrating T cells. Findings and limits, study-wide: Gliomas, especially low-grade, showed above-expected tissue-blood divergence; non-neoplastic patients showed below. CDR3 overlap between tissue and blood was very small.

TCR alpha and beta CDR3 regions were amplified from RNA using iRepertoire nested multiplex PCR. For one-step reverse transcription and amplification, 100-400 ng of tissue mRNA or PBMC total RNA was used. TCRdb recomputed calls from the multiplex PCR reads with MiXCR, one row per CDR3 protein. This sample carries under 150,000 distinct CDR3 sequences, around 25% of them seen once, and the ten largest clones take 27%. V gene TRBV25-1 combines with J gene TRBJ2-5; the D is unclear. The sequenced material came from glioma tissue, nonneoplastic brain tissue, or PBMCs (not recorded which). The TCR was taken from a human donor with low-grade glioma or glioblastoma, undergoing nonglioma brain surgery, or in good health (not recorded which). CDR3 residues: CASSFPRETQYF. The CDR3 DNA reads TGTGCCAGCAGCTTTCCCCGAGAGACCCAGTACTTC.